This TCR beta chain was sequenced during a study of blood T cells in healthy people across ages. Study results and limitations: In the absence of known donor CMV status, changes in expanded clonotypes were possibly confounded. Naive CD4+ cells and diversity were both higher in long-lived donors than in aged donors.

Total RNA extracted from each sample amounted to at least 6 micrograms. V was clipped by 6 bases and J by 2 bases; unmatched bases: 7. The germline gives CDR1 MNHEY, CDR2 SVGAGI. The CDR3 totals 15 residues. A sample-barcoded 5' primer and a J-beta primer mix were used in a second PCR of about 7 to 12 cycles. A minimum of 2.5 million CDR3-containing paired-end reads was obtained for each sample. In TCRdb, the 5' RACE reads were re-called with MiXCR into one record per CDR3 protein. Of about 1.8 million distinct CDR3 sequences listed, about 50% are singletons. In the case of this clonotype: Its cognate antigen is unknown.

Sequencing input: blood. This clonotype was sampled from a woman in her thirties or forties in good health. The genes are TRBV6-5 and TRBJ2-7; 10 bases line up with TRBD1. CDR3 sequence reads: CASRNGQGVTYEQYF. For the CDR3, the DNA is TGTGCCAGCAGGAACGGACAGGGGGTTACCTACGAGCAGTACTTC.